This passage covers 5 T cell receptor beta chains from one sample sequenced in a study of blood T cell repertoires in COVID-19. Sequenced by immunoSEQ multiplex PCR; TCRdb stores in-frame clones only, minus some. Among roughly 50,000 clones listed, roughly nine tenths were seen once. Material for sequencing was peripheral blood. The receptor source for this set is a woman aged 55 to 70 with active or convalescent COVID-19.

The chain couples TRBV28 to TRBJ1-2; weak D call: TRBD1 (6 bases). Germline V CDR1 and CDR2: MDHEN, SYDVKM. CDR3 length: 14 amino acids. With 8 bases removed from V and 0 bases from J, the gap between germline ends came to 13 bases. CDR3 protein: CASGGHSTNYGYTF. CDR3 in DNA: TGTGCCAGCGGGGGACATTCGACTAACTATGGCTACACCTTC.

CDR3 region: CASSFGRQAYEQYF. The CDR3 bases are TGTGCCAGCAGTTTTGGCCGACAGGCCTACGAGCAGTACTTC. The chain uses TRBV28 and TRBJ2-7; D is possibly TRBD1 (6 bases). Trimming cost V 3 bases and J 2 bases, with 11 bases left between them. Germline CDR1 MDHEN, CDR2 SYDVKM. The CDR3 is 14 amino acids.

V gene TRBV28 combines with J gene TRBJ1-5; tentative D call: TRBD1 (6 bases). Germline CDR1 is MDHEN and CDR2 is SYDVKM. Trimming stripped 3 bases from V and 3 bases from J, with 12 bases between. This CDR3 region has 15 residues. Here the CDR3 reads CASSFPGHLNQPQHF. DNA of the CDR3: TGTGCCAGCAGTTTTCCGGGACACCTCAATCAGCCCCAGCATTTT.

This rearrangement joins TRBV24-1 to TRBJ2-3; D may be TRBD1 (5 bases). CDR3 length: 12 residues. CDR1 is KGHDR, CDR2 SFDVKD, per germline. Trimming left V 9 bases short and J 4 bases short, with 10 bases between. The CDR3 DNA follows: TGTGCCACCGAAGGGGTTGCAGATACGCAGTATTTT. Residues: CATEGVADTQYF.

CDR3 sequence: CASSVLEGGGNEQFF. The CDR3 DNA is TGTGCCAGCAGCGTTCTTGAAGGGGGCGGGAATGAGCAGTTCTTC. The chain carries TRBV9 and TRBJ2-1, with 7 bases fitting TRBD1. The germline V gene encodes CDR1 SGDLS and CDR2 YYNGEE. Trimming cost V 2 bases and J 7 bases; bases outside gene matches: 9. The CDR3 sequence is 15 residues long.